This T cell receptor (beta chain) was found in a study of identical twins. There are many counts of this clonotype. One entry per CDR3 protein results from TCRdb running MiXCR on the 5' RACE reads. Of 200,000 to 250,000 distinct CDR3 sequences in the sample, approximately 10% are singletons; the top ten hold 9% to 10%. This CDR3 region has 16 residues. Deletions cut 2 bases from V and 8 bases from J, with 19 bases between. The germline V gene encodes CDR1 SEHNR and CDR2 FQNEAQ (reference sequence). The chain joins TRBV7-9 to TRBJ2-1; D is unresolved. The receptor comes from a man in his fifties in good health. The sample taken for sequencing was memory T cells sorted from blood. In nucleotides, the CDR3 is TGTGCCAGCAGCTTAACTCAGAACCTACCTCTTCATGAGCAGTTCTTC. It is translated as CASSLTQNLPLHEQFF.